This TCR beta chain emerged from a study of blood T cell repertoires in COVID-19. Study summary: Sample material is recorded as cDNA or gDNA derived from T cells, B-cell-depleted T cells, or PBMCs.

Including both end residues, the CDR3 is 13 amino acids long. Looked up from germline, CDR1 is MNHNS and CDR2 is SASEGT. In the original processing: By means of reference gene primer amplification, nucleated cell counts were estimated. The protocol was immunoSEQ multiplex PCR, while the TCRdb copy is restricted to in-frame clones and leaves out a portion. V, J and clone size derive from that table, while D and trimming were established from the DNA sequence. The sample gives over 200,000 clones, about nine tenths of which show up once; over 2% is in the top ten. The count of this clone is one. This likely comes from a read error, as the CDR3 has no conserved phenylalanine or tryptophan at its end. The DNA is left out, because the CDR3 cannot be placed on it with certainty; the CDR3 is given as TCRdb lists it.

The rearrangement joins TRBV6-1 to TRBJ2-7; TRBD1, the table's D call, lacks a check against the DNA. The clonotype was recovered from a man aged 25 to 40 who had recovered from COVID-19. Sequencing was done on a sample of peripheral blood. The CDR3 is CASSEAAGTGGFI.